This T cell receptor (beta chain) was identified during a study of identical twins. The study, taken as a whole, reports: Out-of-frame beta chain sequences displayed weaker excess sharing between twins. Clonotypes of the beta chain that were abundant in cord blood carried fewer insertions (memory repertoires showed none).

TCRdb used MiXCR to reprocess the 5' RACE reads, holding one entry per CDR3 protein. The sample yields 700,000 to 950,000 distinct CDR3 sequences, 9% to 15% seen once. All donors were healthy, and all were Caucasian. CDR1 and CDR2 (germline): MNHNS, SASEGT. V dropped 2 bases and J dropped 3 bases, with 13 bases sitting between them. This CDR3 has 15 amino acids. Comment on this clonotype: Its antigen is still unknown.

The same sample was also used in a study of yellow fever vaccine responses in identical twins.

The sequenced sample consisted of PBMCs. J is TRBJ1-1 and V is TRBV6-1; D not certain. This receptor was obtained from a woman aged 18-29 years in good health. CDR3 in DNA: TGTGCCAGCAGTGAAAAGGTTCCGTCCTACACTGAAGCTTTCTTT. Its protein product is CASSEKVPSYTEAFF.